What follows are 24 T cell receptor beta chains derived from one specimen sequenced in a study of cytomegalovirus exposure and HLA in healthy donors. It was with 60 Vbeta and 13 Jbeta primers that the PCR ran. Here immunoSEQ multiplex PCR was the method, and the copy in TCRdb shows in-frame clones only, minus some. The sample lists fewer than 90,000 clones; around 76% were seen once. The sequenced sample was PBMCs. Receptors originate from a man in his thirties or forties in good health and CMV-seropositive.

The gene calls are TRBV15 and TRBJ1-5; D gene unclear. CDR1 and CDR2 (germline): LNHNV, YYDKDF (reference sequence). V gave up 0 bases and J gave up 1 base, with 7 bases separating them. The CDR3 is 15 amino acids. CDR3: CATSRELRSNQPQHF. DNA for the CDR3: TGTGCCACCAGCAGAGAACTCAGGAGCAATCAGCCCCAGCATTTT. Full variable domain (missing parts from reference TRBV15 and TRBJ1-5): DAMVIQNPRYQVTQFGKPVTLSCSQTLNHNVMYWYQQKSSQAPKLLFHYYDKDFNNEADTPDNFQSRRPNTSFCFLDIRSPGLGDTAMYLCATSRELRSNQPQHFGDGTRLSIL.

The chain joins TRBV7-6 to TRBJ2-2; D perhaps matches TRBD2 (5 bases). V lost 6 bases to trimming and J lost 0 bases, with 14 bases between them. Germline-derived CDR1 and CDR2 are SGHVS and FNYEAQ. The CDR3 has 16 residues. The CDR3: CASRSRVGANTGELFF. The CDR3 coding sequence is TGTGCCAGCAGATCCCGGGTGGGAGCGAACACCGGGGAGCTGTTTTTT.

The chain employs TRBV7-3 and TRBJ2-7; 12 bases line up with TRBD2. Germline CDR1 is SGHTA and CDR2 is FQGTGA. The CDR3 loop spans 13 amino acids. J was trimmed by 2 bases and V by 8 bases; bases with no gene match: 1. As DNA, the CDR3 is TGTGCCAGCGGACTAGCGGGGACCTACGAGCAGTACTTC. Protein product: CASGLAGTYEQYF. Variable domain in full (rest from reference TRBV7-3 and TRBJ2-7): GAGVSQTPSNKVTEKGKYVELRCDPISGHTALYWYRQSLGQGPEFLIYFQGTGAADDSGLPNDRFFAVRPEGSVSTLKIQRTERGDSAVYLCASGLAGTYEQYFGPGTRLTVT.

This clone has more than one count but fewer than ten. This chain uses TRBV6-5 with TRBJ2-1, with 9 bases lining up with TRBD2. Trimming cost V 0 bases and J 2 bases; bases outside gene matches: 2. Per the germline V gene, CDR1 is MNHEY and CDR2 is SVGAGI. The CDR3 consists of 16 residues. This CDR3 is CASSYSASGAYNEQFF. The CDR3 nucleotides read TGTGCCAGCAGTTACTCGGCTAGCGGGGCCTACAATGAGCAGTTCTTC.

The chain is built from TRBV27 and TRBJ1-1; 7 bases match TRBD1. J gave up 4 bases and V 0 bases, and 14 bases lay outside the gene matches. Germline assignment: CDR1 MNHEY and CDR2 SMNVEV (reference sequence). The CDR3 consists of 18 residues. CDR3 nucleotides: TGTGCCAGCAGTTTATCGCGCCCCTGGACAGGCCTAGGCACTGAAGCTTTCTTT. It encodes CASSLSRPWTGLGTEAFF.

This chain connects TRBV7-9 to TRBJ2-2; TRBD2 matches 15 bases. The trim removed 3 bases at V and 6 bases at J, leaving 2 bases unmatched. Germline-derived CDR1 and CDR2 are SEHNR and FQNEAQ (reference sequence). The CDR3 is made up of 16 amino acids. The CDR3 DNA sequence: TGTGCCAGCAGCTTTTGGACTAGCGGGGGGGCCGGGGAGCTGTTTTTT. Its translation is CASSFWTSGGAGELFF.

The chain employs TRBV5-1 and TRBJ1-2; D remains unclear. CDR3 length: 14 amino acids. Germline loops: CDR1 SGHRS, CDR2 YFSETQ. V dropped 0 bases and J dropped 8 bases, with 14 bases sitting between them. CDR3 in DNA: TGCGCCAGCAGCTTGGCCGGGAGGGATAGCGGCTACACCTTC. Its protein is CASSLAGRDSGYTF.

This clone has just one count. The V gene is TRBV19, the J gene TRBJ2-7, with 10 bases lining up with TRBD1. The CDR3 has 14 residues. The V gene end was trimmed by 6 bases and the J gene end by 6 bases; junction bases not matched to a gene: 8. Per the germline V gene, CDR1 is LNHDA and CDR2 is SQIVND (reference sequence). The CDR3 protein is CASRTLTGGGEQYF. DNA for the CDR3: TGTGCCAGTAGGACCTTGACAGGGGGCGGCGAGCAGTACTTC.

V is TRBV15 and J is TRBJ2-4, with 7 bases that match TRBD2. This CDR3 region has 15 residues. Per the germline V gene, CDR1 is LNHNV and CDR2 is YYDKDF (reference sequence). V shed 5 bases and J 8 bases; nucleotides not matched to a gene: 12. CDR3 sequence: CATSGGGGVRDIQYF. The DNA for the CDR3 is TGTGCCACCAGCGGGGGGGGTGGGGTACGGGACATTCAGTACTTC.

The CDR3 nucleotides are TGTGCCAGCAGGGGGACAGGGGGGTTTGATGAGCAGTTCTTC. Amino acids: CASRGTGGFDEQFF. The chain carries TRBV7-9 and TRBJ2-1; 11 bases are a match to TRBD1. V gave up 6 bases and J gave up 8 bases; unmatched junction bases: 6. The germline CDR1 and CDR2 sequences are SEHNR and FQNEAQ (reference sequence). CDR3 length equals 14 residues.

The genes are TRBV21-1 and TRBJ2-7; the table's D call, TRBD1, was not checked against the DNA. TRBV21-1 counts as a pseudogene. The CDR3 covers 13 residues. CDR3 nucleotide sequence: TGTGCCAGCAGCGGGACACTCAACTACGAGCAGTACTTC. Its protein product is CASSGTLNYEQYF.

The chain recombines TRBV6-5 with TRBJ2-7; D call uncertain. The CDR3 loop spans 15 amino acids. Trimming took 0 bases from V and 6 from J, leaving 15 bases between them. Germline V gives CDR1 MNHEY, CDR2 SVGAGI. The CDR3: CASSYSYPDKGEQYF. The CDR3 nucleotides read TGTGCCAGCAGTTACTCCTACCCAGACAAAGGCGAGCAGTACTTC.

The chain carries TRBV7-9 and TRBJ1-3, with a weak D call TRBD1 (5 bases). The CDR3 loop spans 14 amino acids. The V end was cut by 0 bases, the J end by 2 bases, with 5 bases between. The germline CDR1 and CDR2 sequences are SEHNR and FQNEAQ (reference sequence). The CDR3 sequence is CASSLAGAGNTIYF. CDR3 coding DNA: TGTGCCAGCAGCTTAGCAGGGGCTGGAAACACCATATATTTT.

This clone was observed a few times. The rearrangement uses TRBV6-4 and TRBJ2-3; 14 positions match TRBD2. The CDR3 is 15 residues long. CDR1 MRHNA and CDR2 SNTAGT come from the germline V gene. The ends lost 4 bases at V and 4 bases at J; junction bases unmatched: 1. The CDR3 DNA sequence: TGTGCCAGCAGTGCGACTAGCGGGGGGGCAGATACGCAGTATTTT. It is translated as CASSATSGGADTQYF.

The sample holds a few counts of this clone. J is TRBJ1-2 and V is TRBV5-6; D is ambiguous. Germline loops: CDR1 SGHDT, CDR2 YYEEEE. CDR3 length: 16 residues. V was pared by 2 bases and J by 1 base, with 15 bases between. CDR3 loop: CASSFGVGSFNYGYTF. For the CDR3, the DNA is TGTGCCAGCAGCTTTGGTGTCGGTTCTTTTAACTATGGCTACACCTTC.

Only a few counts were recorded for this clone. The chain recombines TRBV19 with TRBJ1-1; TRBD1 aligns across 10 bases. Germline V gene data show CDR1 as LNHDA and CDR2 as SQIVND (reference sequence). The CDR3 consists of 13 residues. Losses at the gene ends were 9 bases for V and 3 bases for J; bases not matched to a gene: 4. CDR3 region: CASETGGYTEAFF. For the CDR3, the DNA is TGTGCCAGCGAGACAGGGGGCTACACTGAAGCTTTCTTT.

This clone has just one count. The chain couples TRBV28 to TRBJ2-1, with 11 bases matching TRBD1. The V gene's germline CDR1 is MDHEN and CDR2 SYDVKM. With V trimmed by 5 bases and J by 5 bases, 5 bases remained unmatched. This CDR3 has 15 residues. CDR3 DNA sequence: TGTGCCAGCAGTGGGACAGGGGGAGCGAACAATGAGCAGTTCTTC. Its translation: CASSGTGGANNEQFF.

V is TRBV4-3 and J is TRBJ2-3; unclear D gene. There are 14 residues in the CDR3. The germline V and J ends were trimmed by 0 bases and 3 bases, with 7 bases remaining between them. In germline, CDR1 is LGHNA, CDR2 YSLEER. This CDR3 reads CASSQDSGTDTQYF. The CDR3 bases are TGCGCCAGCAGCCAAGATTCGGGTACAGATACGCAGTATTTT.

This clone was observed a handful of times. V and J are TRBV7-2 and TRBJ2-5; 8 bases align to TRBD2. In germline, CDR1 is SGHTA, CDR2 FQGNSA. The CDR3 totals 15 residues. Trimming removed 2 bases from V and 5 bases from J; junction bases left unmatched: 7. Here the CDR3 DNA reads TGTGCCAGCAGCTTATTTCGGGGGGGCCAGGAGACCCAGTACTTC. Protein: CASSLFRGGQETQYF.

V usage is TRBV5-1 and J usage is TRBJ2-1; 7 nucleotides line up with TRBD2. The V segment lost 3 bases and the J segment 2 bases; nucleotides outside the gene matches: 11. This CDR3 spans 17 amino acids. The germline V gene has CDR1 SGHRS and CDR2 YFSETQ. The CDR3 nucleotides are TGCGCCAGCAGCTCGCATAGGGCGGGGGAGACCTACAATGAGCAGTTCTTC. It codes for CASSSHRAGETYNEQFF.

As regards this clone: Other DNA sequences from this sample encode an identical CDR3 as well. The chain links TRBV6-6 to TRBJ1-2, with 7 nucleotides matching TRBD1. J was trimmed by 6 bases and V by 0 bases; bases with no gene match: 1. CDR3 size: 13 residues. Germline V lookup: CDR1 MNHNY, CDR2 SVGAGI (reference sequence). The CDR3 DNA follows: TGTGCCAGCAGTTACTCGACAGGGAATGGCTACACCTTC. Encoded protein: CASSYSTGNGYTF.

The CDR3 here is CASSSGEWQPQHF. In DNA form, the CDR3 reads TGTGCCAGCAGTTCCGGGGAGTGGCAGCCCCAGCATTTT. The chain joins TRBV6-5 to TRBJ1-5, with D unclear. CDR3 length: 13 amino acids. Trimming pared 4 bases from V and 7 bases from J, leaving 11 bases between. The germline gives CDR1 MNHEY, CDR2 SVGAGI.

The rearrangement uses TRBV19 and TRBJ2-1; D is perhaps TRBD1 (6 bases). The CDR3 loop spans 14 amino acids. V gave up 6 bases and J gave up 4 bases, with 13 bases separating them. Germline V lookup: CDR1 LNHDA, CDR2 SQIVND (reference sequence). Here the CDR3 reads CASSHGGQYNEQFF. In nucleotides, the CDR3 is TGTGCCAGTAGCCACGGTGGACAGTACAATGAGCAGTTCTTC.

For this clone: Other DNA variants within this sample encode the same CDR3. The chain has TRBV6-1 and TRBJ2-7; D gene unclear. The CDR3 covers 14 residues. The ends were cut back, 1 base at V and 2 bases at J, with 9 bases in the middle. Per the germline V gene, CDR1 is MNHNS and CDR2 is SASEGT. The CDR3 region has the DNA TGTGCCAGCAGTGAAGTGGCAGGCCCCTACGAGCAGTACTTC. Translation: CASSEVAGPYEQYF.